This T cell receptor beta chain was captured by sequencing in a study of cytomegalovirus exposure and HLA in healthy donors. The PCR ran on 60 Vbeta and 13 Jbeta primers. This table comes from immunoSEQ multiplex PCR, and its TCRdb copy is limited to in-frame clones, with some not included. The sample consists of about 160,000 clones, roughly 79% of them appearing once. Overall study results and limits: Through in vitro validation, three CMV-associated chains were shown to be specific for CMV antigens. A list of approximately 150 TCR beta chains associated with cytomegalovirus was given. Later genetic work tied a missense DCLRE1C variant to beta-chain V and J trimming. The authors later found most CMV-associated TCR beta chains appeared HLA-restricted.

V trimming: 2 bases; J trimming: 1 base; junction bases outside the gene matches: 6. The V gene's germline CDR1 is KGHSH and CDR2 LQKENI. The CDR3 has 16 amino acids. Comment on this clone: The antigen is not known.

This TCR came from a woman in her thirties or forties in good health and CMV-seronegative. The V call is TRBV18, the J call TRBJ1-1; 8 nucleotides line up with TRBD1. Sequenced: PBMCs. CDR3 in DNA: TGTGCCAGCTCACCATTAACTACAGGGGGGAACACTGAAGCTTTCTTT. Translated, it gives CASSPLTTGGNTEAFF.